This T cell receptor beta chain comes out of a study of shared clonotypes between healthy human individuals. CDR3 length: 14 amino acids. Germline CDR1 MDHEN, CDR2 SYDVKM. The ends were cut back, 2 bases at V and 4 bases at J, with 11 bases in the middle. Here immunoSEQ multiplex PCR was the method, and the copy in TCRdb shows in-frame clones only, minus some. The table includes roughly 1,500,000 clones, just under 99% detected once. The V and J genes are TRBV28 and TRBJ1-1; the D gene is possibly TRBD1 (6 bases). The TCR comes from a man aged 25-45 years in good health. Source material: naive CD4+ T cells sorted from blood. Subset of the sample: CD45RA+ positively selected. The CDR3 nucleotides are TGTGCCAGCAGTTTACTAGAACAGGGCACTGAAGCTTTCTTT. Translation: CASSLLEQGTEAFF.